This is a list of T cell receptor beta chains from one sample in a study of control samples from healthy donors and cancer patients. Only in-frame clones appear in the TCRdb table, and some are missing; sequencing was by immunoSEQ multiplex PCR. The profile shows 150,000 or so clones, roughly 89% of them singletons. Sample: blood. Every receptor here comes from a man in his thirties or forties in good health. Both conserved end residues are part of each CDR3. Each record gives: clone size, V gene, D gene, J gene, CDR3 DNA, CDR3 protein. A D gene is named only where the DNA matches it firmly. Clone size is not always given. Where it is, it says once, few, many or a class for expanded clones.

abundance: once
v_gene: TRBV2
d_gene: .
j_gene: TRBJ2-1
CDR3nt: TGTGCCAGCGGAAACGGGCGGGGTGAGCAGTTCTTC
CDR3aa: CASGNGRGEQFF

abundance: .
v_gene: TRBV7-9
d_gene: .
j_gene: TRBJ1-2
CDR3nt: TGTGCCAGCAGCTTAGAGAGCAGAGATGGCTACACCTTC
CDR3aa: CASSLESRDGYTF

abundance: .
v_gene: TRBV3-1/TRBV3-2
d_gene: .
j_gene: TRBJ1-1
CDR3nt: TGTGCCAGCAGCCAAGTCCCCAGGAAAACTGAAGCTTTCTTT
CDR3aa: CASSQVPRKTEAFF

abundance: .
v_gene: TRBV5-5
d_gene: .
j_gene: TRBJ2-5
CDR3nt: TGTGCCAGCAGCTCCGGGACTGGGGAGACCCAGTACTTC
CDR3aa: CASSSGTGETQYF

abundance: .
v_gene: TRBV11-3
d_gene: .
j_gene: TRBJ1-1
CDR3nt: TGTGCCAGCAGCCGCCGGCCGGAGAGAATGAACACTGAAGCTTTCTTT
CDR3aa: CASSRRPERMNTEAFF

abundance: .
v_gene: TRBV18
d_gene: .
j_gene: TRBJ2-1
CDR3nt: TGTGCCAGCTCCCCCCATGAGCAGTTCTTC
CDR3aa: CASSPHEQFF

abundance: .
v_gene: TRBV6-4
d_gene: .
j_gene: TRBJ2-1
CDR3nt: TGTGCCAGCAGTGACTCGGGCAGGGTTATGCTGCATGAGCAGTTCTTC
CDR3aa: CASSDSGRVMLHEQFF

abundance: .
v_gene: TRBV12-1
d_gene: .
j_gene: TRBJ2-7
CDR3nt: TGTGCCAGCAGCCCCCCCCGGCCAGCAGGGTCCAAGGGGAAGCAGTACTTC
CDR3aa: CASSPPRPAGSKGKQYF

abundance: few
v_gene: TRBV5-1
d_gene: .
j_gene: TRBJ2-5
CDR3nt: TGCGCCAGCAGCTTGGGTCCGGGTTTGGAGCAGACCCAGTACTTC
CDR3aa: CASSLGPGLEQTQYF

abundance: few
v_gene: TRBV6-6
d_gene: .
j_gene: TRBJ2-7
CDR3nt: TGTGCCAGCCGGCCCAATCCACAGACAGACTACGAGCAGTACTTC
CDR3aa: CASRPNPQTDYEQYF

abundance: .
v_gene: TRBV6-5
d_gene: .
j_gene: TRBJ1-2
CDR3nt: TGTGCCCTAACACCTAGAGAGGGCTACACCTTC
CDR3aa: CALTPREGYTF

abundance: .
v_gene: TRBV7-2
d_gene: .
j_gene: TRBJ2-1
CDR3nt: TGTGCCAGCAGCTTAACAGGGTCGGGGGAGCAGTTCTTC
CDR3aa: CASSLTGSGEQFF

abundance: .
v_gene: TRBV23-1
d_gene: .
j_gene: TRBJ2-2
CDR3nt: TGCGCCAGCAGTCAACCCGTCGGGGAGCTGTTTTTT
CDR3aa: CASSQPVGELFF

abundance: .
v_gene: TRBV30
d_gene: .
j_gene: TRBJ2-1
CDR3nt: TGTGCCTGGAGTGCAGGGGGGTCGAGCTCCTACAATGAGCAGTTCTTC
CDR3aa: CAWSAGGSSSYNEQFF

abundance: .
v_gene: TRBV19
d_gene: TRBD2
j_gene: TRBJ2-2
CDR3nt: TGTGCCAGTAGGACTAGCGGGGCCGGGGAGCTGTTTTTT
CDR3aa: CASRTSGAGELFF

abundance: .
v_gene: TRBV5-6
d_gene: .
j_gene: TRBJ2-1
CDR3nt: TGTGCCAGCAGCTTGGCCCTCGCGAGGAGGGACAATGAGCAGTTCTTC
CDR3aa: CASSLALARRDNEQFF

abundance: .
v_gene: TRBV10-3
d_gene: TRBD1
j_gene: TRBJ1-4
CDR3nt: TGTGCCATCAGTGACTCAGGGGGAACTAATGAAAAACTGTTTTTT
CDR3aa: CAISDSGGTNEKLFF

abundance: .
v_gene: TRBV18
d_gene: .
j_gene: TRBJ1-2
CDR3nt: TGTGCCAGCTCACCCCGAGAGGGGGGGGTGTATGGCTACACCTTC
CDR3aa: CASSPREGGVYGYTF

abundance: once
v_gene: TRBV21-1
d_gene: .
j_gene: TRBJ1-4
CDR3nt: TGTGCCAGCAGCAACCGGGACGAAAAACTGTTTTTT
CDR3aa: CASSNRDEKLFF

abundance: .
v_gene: TRBV6-2/TRBV6-3
d_gene: .
j_gene: TRBJ1-2
CDR3nt: TGTGCCAGCAGTTACCAAATTCCCAACTATGGCTACACCTTC
CDR3aa: CASSYQIPNYGYTF

abundance: .
v_gene: TRBV4-1
d_gene: TRBD1
j_gene: TRBJ1-2
CDR3nt: TGCGCCAGCAGCCATCTACAGGGGAACTATGGCTACACCTTC
CDR3aa: CASSHLQGNYGYTF

abundance: .
v_gene: TRBV10-3
d_gene: .
j_gene: TRBJ2-1
CDR3nt: TGTGCCATCAGGGGCCGAGACAATGAGCAGTTCTTC
CDR3aa: CAIRGRDNEQFF

abundance: .
v_gene: TRBV6-2/TRBV6-3
d_gene: .
j_gene: TRBJ1-5
CDR3nt: TGTGCCAGCAGTTATGGGGGTAAGAATCAGCCCCAGCATTTT
CDR3aa: CASSYGGKNQPQHF

abundance: .
v_gene: TRBV9
d_gene: .
j_gene: TRBJ1-2
CDR3nt: TGTGCCAGCAGCGTATCAGGGCTCTCCCTCTTTGGCTACACCTTC
CDR3aa: CASSVSGLSLFGYTF

abundance: .
v_gene: TRBV15
d_gene: .
j_gene: TRBJ1-1
CDR3nt: TGTGCCACCAGCAGTTGGGCCCAAGAGGGGGCTGAAGCTTTCTTT
CDR3aa: CATSSWAQEGAEAFF

abundance: .
v_gene: TRBV4-1
d_gene: .
j_gene: TRBJ2-7
CDR3nt: TGCGCCAGCAGCCAAGAGCAGGGTATCTACGAGCAGTACTTC
CDR3aa: CASSQEQGIYEQYF

abundance: .
v_gene: TRBV6-1
d_gene: TRBD1
j_gene: TRBJ2-7
CDR3nt: TGTGCCAGCAGTGAAGCTACGGCAGGGGGAGAGGAGCAGTACTTC
CDR3aa: CASSEATAGGEEQYF

abundance: .
v_gene: TRBV18
d_gene: .
j_gene: TRBJ1-1
CDR3nt: TGTGCCAGCTCACCATCTTCGGTGGGGAACACTGAAGCTTTTTTT
CDR3aa: CASSPSSVGNTEAFF

abundance: .
v_gene: TRBV5-1
d_gene: .
j_gene: TRBJ1-2
CDR3nt: TGCGCCAGCAGCTTGGAACAGGCTAGGTATGGCTACACCTTC
CDR3aa: CASSLEQARYGYTF

abundance: few
v_gene: TRBV7-9
d_gene: .
j_gene: TRBJ1-5
CDR3nt: TGTGCCAGCAGCATTTCAGGGCTGGATCAGCCCCAGCATTTT
CDR3aa: CASSISGLDQPQHF

abundance: .
v_gene: TRBV19
d_gene: .
j_gene: TRBJ1-3
CDR3nt: TGTGCCAGTTGTCTTGGGACCTCTGGAAACACCATATATTTT
CDR3aa: CASCLGTSGNTIYF

abundance: .
v_gene: TRBV2
d_gene: .
j_gene: TRBJ1-6
CDR3nt: TGTGCCAGCAGTGAAGCCGGACGGAGTAATTCACCCCTCCACTTT
CDR3aa: CASSEAGRSNSPLHF

abundance: .
v_gene: TRBV3-1/TRBV3-2
d_gene: TRBD1
j_gene: TRBJ1-2
CDR3nt: TGTGCCAGCAGCCCAACGGACAGGGCCTATGGCTACACCTTC
CDR3aa: CASSPTDRAYGYTF

abundance: .
v_gene: TRBV19
d_gene: .
j_gene: TRBJ1-6
CDR3nt: TGTGCCAGTAGTGACCGAAGATATAATTCACCCCTCCACTTT
CDR3aa: CASSDRRYNSPLHF

abundance: .
v_gene: TRBV6-6
d_gene: TRBD1
j_gene: TRBJ2-2
CDR3nt: TGTGCCACTGGGGGACAGCACACCGGGGAGCTGTTTTTT
CDR3aa: CATGGQHTGELFF

abundance: .
v_gene: TRBV5-4
d_gene: .
j_gene: TRBJ1-1
CDR3nt: TGTGCCAGCAGGGATGACACCCACACTGAAGCTTTCTTT
CDR3aa: CASRDDTHTEAFF

abundance: .
v_gene: TRBV7-2
d_gene: .
j_gene: TRBJ2-3
CDR3nt: TGTGCCAGCAGCTTACATCTAAGTCCTAGCACAGATACGCAGTATTTT
CDR3aa: CASSLHLSPSTDTQYF

abundance: .
v_gene: TRBV7-8
d_gene: .
j_gene: TRBJ1-2
CDR3nt: TGTGCCAGCAGCTCCCAGGGGCCATCATATGGCTACACCTTC
CDR3aa: CASSSQGPSYGYTF

abundance: .
v_gene: TRBV2
d_gene: TRBD1
j_gene: TRBJ1-1
CDR3nt: TGTGCCAGCAGCCAACAGGGGGCATCAATGAACACTGAAGCTTTCTTT
CDR3aa: CASSQQGASMNTEAFF

abundance: .
v_gene: TRBV14
d_gene: .
j_gene: TRBJ1-4
CDR3nt: TGTGCCAGCAGCCAAGGAGGAGGGGCGCTATATGAAAAACTGTTTTTT
CDR3aa: CASSQGGGALYEKLFF

abundance: .
v_gene: TRBV7-2
d_gene: .
j_gene: TRBJ1-5
CDR3nt: TGTGCCAGCAGCTCCACAGGGAGGGACCAGCCCCAGCATTTT
CDR3aa: CASSSTGRDQPQHF

abundance: .
v_gene: TRBV5-8
d_gene: TRBD2
j_gene: TRBJ2-3
CDR3nt: TGTGCCAGCAGCTTGTACCGGACTAGCGGGGGGGCGGATACGCAGTATTTT
CDR3aa: CASSLYRTSGGADTQYF

abundance: .
v_gene: TRBV15
d_gene: TRBD1
j_gene: TRBJ1-1
CDR3nt: TGTGCCACCAGCAGAAGATTTCGCGGGCGACAGGGGGTCACTGAAGCTTTCTTT
CDR3aa: CATSRRFRGRQGVTEAFF

abundance: .
v_gene: TRBV11-1
d_gene: .
j_gene: TRBJ1-6
CDR3nt: TGTGCCAGCAGCTTAGCGTGGGGTGGCTCACCCCTCCACTTT
CDR3aa: CASSLAWGGSPLHF

abundance: .
v_gene: TRBV5-1
d_gene: TRBD1
j_gene: TRBJ1-6
CDR3nt: TGCGCCAGCAGCATGACGGGACAGCCCCCGGATTCACCCCTCCACTTT
CDR3aa: CASSMTGQPPDSPLHF

abundance: .
v_gene: TRBV6-2/TRBV6-3
d_gene: .
j_gene: TRBJ2-2
CDR3nt: TGTGCCAGCAGTAACAGTAACACCGGGGAGCTGTTTTTT
CDR3aa: CASSNSNTGELFF

abundance: .
v_gene: TRBV18
d_gene: TRBD1
j_gene: TRBJ1-1
CDR3nt: TGTGCCAGCTCACCCCGAGGGGACAGCACTGAAGCTTTCTTT
CDR3aa: CASSPRGDSTEAFF

abundance: .
v_gene: TRBV28
d_gene: TRBD1
j_gene: TRBJ1-1
CDR3nt: TGTGCCAGCAGACAAGGGACAGCTGCTGAAGCTTTCTTT
CDR3aa: CASRQGTAAEAFF

abundance: .
v_gene: TRBV28
d_gene: .
j_gene: TRBJ1-5
CDR3nt: TGTGCCAGCCTATCTTTAGGGGCAGGGGAAAGCAATCAGCCCCAGCATTTT
CDR3aa: CASLSLGAGESNQPQHF

abundance: once
v_gene: TRBV12-3/TRBV12-4
d_gene: .
j_gene: TRBJ2-6
CDR3nt: TGTGCCAGCTGGCGCCGGGCCAACGTCCTGACTTTC
CDR3aa: CASWRRANVLTF

abundance: .
v_gene: TRBV12-3/TRBV12-4
d_gene: .
j_gene: TRBJ2-1
CDR3nt: TGTGCCAGTTCAGGATACAATGAGCAGTTCTTC
CDR3aa: CASSGYNEQFF

abundance: .
v_gene: TRBV7-2
d_gene: TRBD1
j_gene: TRBJ1-5
CDR3nt: TGTGCCAGCAGCCAACAGGGGGGACGGAATCAGCCCCAGCATTTT
CDR3aa: CASSQQGGRNQPQHF

abundance: .
v_gene: TRBV28
d_gene: .
j_gene: TRBJ1-2
CDR3nt: TGTGCCAGCAACCAGGACGGCCTGGGAGGCTACACCTTC
CDR3aa: CASNQDGLGGYTF